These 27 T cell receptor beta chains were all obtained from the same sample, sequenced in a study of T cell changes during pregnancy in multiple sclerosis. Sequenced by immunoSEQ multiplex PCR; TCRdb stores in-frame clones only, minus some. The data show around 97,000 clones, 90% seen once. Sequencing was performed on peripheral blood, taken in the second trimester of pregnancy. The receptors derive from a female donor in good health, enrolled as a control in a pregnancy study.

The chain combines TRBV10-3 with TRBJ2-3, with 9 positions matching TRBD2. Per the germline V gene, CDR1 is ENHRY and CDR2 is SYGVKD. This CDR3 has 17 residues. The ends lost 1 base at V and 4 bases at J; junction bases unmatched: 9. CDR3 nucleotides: TGTGCCATCAGTGAGTTAGAAACTAGCGGGTTCGCAGATACGCAGTATTTT. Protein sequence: CAISELETSGFADTQYF.

The DNA for the CDR3 is TGTGCCTGGAGTGCTTTGGGACAGGGGGGCTTGGGCCAGTACTTC. Residues: CAWSALGQGGLGQYF. The chain carries TRBV30 and TRBJ2-5; TRBD1 aligns across 11 bases. Looked up from germline, CDR1 is GTSNPN and CDR2 is SVGIG (reference sequence). The V gene end was trimmed by 1 base and the J gene end by 10 bases; junction bases not matched to a gene: 11. The CDR3 length is 15 residues.

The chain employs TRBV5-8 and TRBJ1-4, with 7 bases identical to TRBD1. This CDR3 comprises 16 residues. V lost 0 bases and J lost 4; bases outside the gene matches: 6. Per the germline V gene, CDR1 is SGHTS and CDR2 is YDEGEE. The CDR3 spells CASSLGGTDYNEKLFF. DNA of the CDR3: TGTGCCAGCAGCTTGGGTGGGACAGACTATAATGAAAAACTGTTTTTT.

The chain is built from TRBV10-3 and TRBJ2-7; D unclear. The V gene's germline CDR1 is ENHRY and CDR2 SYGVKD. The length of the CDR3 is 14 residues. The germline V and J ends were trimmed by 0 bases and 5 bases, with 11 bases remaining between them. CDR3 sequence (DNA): TGTGCCATCAGTGAGTCTTCGGGTCCAAACGAGCAGTACTTC. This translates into CAISESSGPNEQYF.

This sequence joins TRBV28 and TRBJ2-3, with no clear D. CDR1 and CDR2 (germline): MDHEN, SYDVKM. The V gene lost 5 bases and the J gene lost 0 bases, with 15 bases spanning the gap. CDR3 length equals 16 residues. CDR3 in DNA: TGTGCCAGCAGTAGTTTGGGCTCGGTTAGCACAGATACGCAGTATTTT. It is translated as CASSSLGSVSTDTQYF. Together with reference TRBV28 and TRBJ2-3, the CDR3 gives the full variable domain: DVKVTQSSRYLVKRTGEKVFLECVQDMDHENMFWYRQDPGLGLRLIYFSYDVKMKEKGDIPEGYSVSREKKERFSLILESASTNQTSMYLCASSSLGSVSTDTQYFGPGTRLTVL.

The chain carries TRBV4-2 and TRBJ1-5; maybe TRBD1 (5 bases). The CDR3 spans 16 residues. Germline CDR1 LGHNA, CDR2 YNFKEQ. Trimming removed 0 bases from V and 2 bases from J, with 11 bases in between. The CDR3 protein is CASSQDGRVGNQPQHF. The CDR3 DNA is TGTGCCAGCAGCCAAGATGGCAGGGTGGGCAATCAGCCCCAGCATTTT.

CDR3 in amino acids: CASSQARASGANVLTF. CDR3 nucleotides: TGTGCCAGCAGCCAGGCTAGAGCCTCTGGGGCCAACGTCCTGACTTTC. The gene calls are TRBV14 and TRBJ2-6, with D unresolved. Per the germline V gene, CDR1 is SGHDN and CDR2 is FVKESK. The CDR3 runs to 16 residues. V shed 3 bases and J shed 0 bases, with 9 bases lying between them. The whole variable domain, remainder taken from reference TRBV14 and TRBJ2-6, is EAGVTQFPSHSVIEKGQTVTLRCDPISGHDNLYWYRRVMGKEIKFLLHFVKESKQDESGMPNNRFLAERTGGTYSTLKVQPAELEDSGVYFCASSQARASGANVLTFGAGSRLTVL.

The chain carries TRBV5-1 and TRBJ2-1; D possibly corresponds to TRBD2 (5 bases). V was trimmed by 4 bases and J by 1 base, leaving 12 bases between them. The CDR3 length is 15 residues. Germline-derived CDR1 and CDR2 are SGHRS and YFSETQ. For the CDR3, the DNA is TGCGCCAGCAGCCCGGACTGGGGATCCTACAATGAGCAGTTCTTC. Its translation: CASSPDWGSYNEQFF.

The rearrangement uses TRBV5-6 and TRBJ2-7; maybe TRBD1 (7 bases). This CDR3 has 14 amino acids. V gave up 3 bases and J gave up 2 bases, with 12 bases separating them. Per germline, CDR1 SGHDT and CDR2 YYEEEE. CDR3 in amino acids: CASSWGDRPYEQYF. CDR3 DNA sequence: TGTGCCAGCAGCTGGGGGGACAGACCCTACGAGCAGTACTTC.

CDR3 sequence: CASSRDSISTDTQYF. The CDR3 DNA reads as TGTGCCAGCAGCAGGGACAGCATTAGCACAGATACGCAGTATTTT. V is TRBV13 and J is TRBJ2-3, with 7 bases identical to TRBD1. Germline V gene sequence: CDR1 PRHDT, CDR2 FYEKMQ (reference sequence). The CDR3 is made up of 15 amino acids. J was trimmed by 0 bases and V by 5 bases; bases with no gene match: 5.

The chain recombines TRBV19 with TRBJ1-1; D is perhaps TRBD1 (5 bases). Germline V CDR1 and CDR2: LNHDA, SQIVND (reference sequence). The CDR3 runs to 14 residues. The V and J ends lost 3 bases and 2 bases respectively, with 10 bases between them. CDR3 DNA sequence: TGTGCCAGTAGTATTTCGGGGGGAAACACTGAAGCTTTCTTT. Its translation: CASSISGGNTEAFF.

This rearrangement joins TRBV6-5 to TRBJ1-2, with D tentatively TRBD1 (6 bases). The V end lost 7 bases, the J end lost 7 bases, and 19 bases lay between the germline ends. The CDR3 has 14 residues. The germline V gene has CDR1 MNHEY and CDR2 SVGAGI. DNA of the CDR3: TGTGCCAGCACCGTATTGGGGGCATCACGTGGCTACACCTTC. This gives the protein CASTVLGASRGYTF.

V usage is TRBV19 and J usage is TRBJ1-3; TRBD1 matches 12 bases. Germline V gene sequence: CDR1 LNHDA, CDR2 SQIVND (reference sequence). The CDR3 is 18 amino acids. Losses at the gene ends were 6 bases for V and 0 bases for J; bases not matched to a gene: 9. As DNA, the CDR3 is TGTGCCAGTAGGGGACAGGGGGCTCAACCTTACTCTGGAAACACCATATATTTT. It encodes CASRGQGAQPYSGNTIYF.

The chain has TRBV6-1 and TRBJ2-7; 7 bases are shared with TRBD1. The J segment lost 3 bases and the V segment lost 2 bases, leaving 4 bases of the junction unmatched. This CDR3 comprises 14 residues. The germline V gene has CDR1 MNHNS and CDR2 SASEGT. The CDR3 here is CASSETGVVYEQYF. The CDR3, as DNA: TGTGCCAGCAGTGAAACAGGGGTGGTCTACGAGCAGTACTTC.

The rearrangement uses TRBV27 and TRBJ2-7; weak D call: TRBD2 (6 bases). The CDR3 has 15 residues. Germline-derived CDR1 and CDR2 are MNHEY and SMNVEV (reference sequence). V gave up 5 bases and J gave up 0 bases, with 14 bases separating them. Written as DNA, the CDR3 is TGTGCCAGCAGTCCCACGACTAGACTCTCCTACGAGCAGTACTTC. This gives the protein CASSPTTRLSYEQYF.

The CDR3 here is CAWGPLAVEAYEQYF. Written as DNA, the CDR3 is TGTGCCTGGGGTCCGCTAGCGGTCGAAGCCTACGAGCAGTACTTC. This sequence joins TRBV30 and TRBJ2-7, with 7 bases matching TRBD2. The V segment lost 5 bases and the J segment 2 bases; nucleotides outside the gene matches: 12. Germline V gives CDR1 GTSNPN, CDR2 SVGIG (reference sequence). The CDR3 covers 15 residues.

The CDR3 is CASSLESGKTNYGYTF. CDR3 DNA sequence: TGCGCCAGCAGCTTGGAATCCGGGAAAACTAACTATGGCTACACCTTC. The chain employs TRBV5-1 and TRBJ1-2; no definite D call. V was shortened by 0 bases and J by 0 bases, with 12 bases between the two germline ends. The CDR3 loop spans 16 amino acids. Germline V gives CDR1 SGHRS, CDR2 YFSETQ.

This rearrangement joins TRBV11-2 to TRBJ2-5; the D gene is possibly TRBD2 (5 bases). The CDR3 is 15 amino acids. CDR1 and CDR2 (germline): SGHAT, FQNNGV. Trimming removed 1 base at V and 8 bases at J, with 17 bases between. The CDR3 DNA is TGTGCCAGCAGCTTAGTTCTGGAGGTAGAATCAACCCAGTACTTC. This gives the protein CASSLVLEVESTQYF.

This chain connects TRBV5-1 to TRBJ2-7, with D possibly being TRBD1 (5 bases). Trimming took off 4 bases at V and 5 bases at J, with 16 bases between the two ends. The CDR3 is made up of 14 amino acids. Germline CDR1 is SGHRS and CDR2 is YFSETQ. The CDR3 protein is CASSGHPPANEQYF. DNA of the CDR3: TGCGCCAGCAGCGGACATCCCCCGGCCAACGAGCAGTACTTC.

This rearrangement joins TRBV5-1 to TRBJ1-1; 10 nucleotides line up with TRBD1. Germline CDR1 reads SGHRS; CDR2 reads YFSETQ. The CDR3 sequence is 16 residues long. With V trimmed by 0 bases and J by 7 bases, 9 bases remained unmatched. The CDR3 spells CASSLGTGGDSLEAFF. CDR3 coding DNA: TGCGCCAGCAGCTTGGGGACAGGGGGTGATAGCCTTGAAGCTTTCTTT.

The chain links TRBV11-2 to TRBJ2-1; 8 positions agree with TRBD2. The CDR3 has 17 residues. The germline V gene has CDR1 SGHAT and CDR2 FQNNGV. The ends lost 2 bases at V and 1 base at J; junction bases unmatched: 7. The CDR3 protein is CASSLLKSGGSYNEQFF. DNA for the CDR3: TGTGCCAGCAGCTTACTCAAATCGGGAGGGTCCTACAATGAGCAGTTCTTC. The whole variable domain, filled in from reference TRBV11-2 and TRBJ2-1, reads EAGVAQSPRYKIIEKRQSVAFWCNPISGHATLYWYQQILGQGPKLLIQFQNNGVVDDSQLPKDRFSAERLKGVDSTLKIQPAKLEDSAVYLCASSLLKSGGSYNEQFFGPGTRLTVL.

The DNA of the CDR3 is TGTGCCAGCAGCCTCAGCGGCCGCACAGATACGCAGTATTTT. Its protein product is CASSLSGRTDTQYF. The chain recombines TRBV5-5 with TRBJ2-3; weak D call: TRBD2 (5 bases). Trimming removed 4 bases from V and 1 base from J, with 10 bases in between. This CDR3 is 14 amino acids long. Germline assignment: CDR1 SGHKS and CDR2 YYEKEE (reference sequence).

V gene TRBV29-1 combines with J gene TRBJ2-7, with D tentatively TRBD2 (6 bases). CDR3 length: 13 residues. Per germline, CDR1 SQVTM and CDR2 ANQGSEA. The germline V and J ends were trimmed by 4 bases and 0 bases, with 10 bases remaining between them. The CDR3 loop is CSVGEVSSYEQYF. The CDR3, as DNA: TGCAGCGTTGGGGAGGTAAGCTCCTACGAGCAGTACTTC.

CDR3 in amino acids: CASSEEGRRGTQYF. The DNA for the CDR3 is TGTGCCAGCAGTGAGGAAGGACGGCGGGGGACCCAGTACTTC. The V call is TRBV2, the J call TRBJ2-5; perhaps TRBD2 as D (6 bases). The V end was cut by 3 bases, the J end by 7 bases, with 15 bases between. The germline gives CDR1 SNHLY, CDR2 FYNNEI. The CDR3 contains 14 residues.

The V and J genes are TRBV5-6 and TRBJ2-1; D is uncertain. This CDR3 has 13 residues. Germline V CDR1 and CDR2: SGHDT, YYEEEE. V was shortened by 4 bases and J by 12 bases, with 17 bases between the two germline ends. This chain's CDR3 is CASSPGSPLGQFF. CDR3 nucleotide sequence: TGTGCCAGCAGCCCCGGTTCCCCTCTAGGGCAGTTCTTC.

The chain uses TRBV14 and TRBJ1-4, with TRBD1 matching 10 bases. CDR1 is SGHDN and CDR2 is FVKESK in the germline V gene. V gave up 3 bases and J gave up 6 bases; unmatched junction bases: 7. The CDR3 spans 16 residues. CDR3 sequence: CASSHIFGTGDEKLFF. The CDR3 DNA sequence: TGTGCCAGCAGCCATATCTTTGGGACAGGGGATGAAAAACTGTTTTTT.

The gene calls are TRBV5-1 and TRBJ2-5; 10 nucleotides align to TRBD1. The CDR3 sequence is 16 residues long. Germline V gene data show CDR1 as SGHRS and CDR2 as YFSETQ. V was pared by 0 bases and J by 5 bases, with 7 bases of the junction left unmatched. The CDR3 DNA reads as TGCGCCAGCAGCTTGGTACGGGACAGGGGTCGGGAGACCCAGTACTTC. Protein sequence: CASSLVRDRGRETQYF. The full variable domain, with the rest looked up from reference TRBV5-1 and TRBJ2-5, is KAGVTQTPRYLIKTRGQQVTLSCSPISGHRSVSWYQQTPGQGLQFLFEYFSETQRNKGNFPGRFSGRQFSNSRSEMNVSTLELGDSALYLCASSLVRDRGRETQYFGPGTRLLVL.